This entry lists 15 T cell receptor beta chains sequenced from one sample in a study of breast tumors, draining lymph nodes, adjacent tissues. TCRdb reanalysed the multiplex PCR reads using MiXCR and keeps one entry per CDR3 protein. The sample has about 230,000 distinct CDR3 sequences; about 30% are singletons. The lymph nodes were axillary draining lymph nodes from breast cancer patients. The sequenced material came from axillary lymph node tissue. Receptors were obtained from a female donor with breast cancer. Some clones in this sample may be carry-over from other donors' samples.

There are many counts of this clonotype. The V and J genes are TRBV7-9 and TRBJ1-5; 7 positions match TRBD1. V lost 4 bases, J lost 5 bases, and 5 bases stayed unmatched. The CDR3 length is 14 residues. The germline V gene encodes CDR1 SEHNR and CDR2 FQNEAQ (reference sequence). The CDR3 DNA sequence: TGTGCCAGCAGCTCGACAGGGCCCGATCAGCCCCAGCATTTT. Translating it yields CASSSTGPDQPQHF.

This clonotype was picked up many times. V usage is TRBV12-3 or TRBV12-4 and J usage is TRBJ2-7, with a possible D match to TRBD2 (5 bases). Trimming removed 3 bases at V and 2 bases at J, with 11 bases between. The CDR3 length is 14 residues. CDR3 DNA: TGTGCCAGCAGTTTCCCCGGGAAAGCCTACGAGCAGTACTTC. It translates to CASSFPGKAYEQYF.

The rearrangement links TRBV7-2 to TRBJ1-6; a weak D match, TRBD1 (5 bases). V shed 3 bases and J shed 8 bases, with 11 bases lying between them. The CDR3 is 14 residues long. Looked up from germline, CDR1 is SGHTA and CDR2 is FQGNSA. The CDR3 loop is CASSLRGKDSPLHF. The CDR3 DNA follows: TGTGCCAGCAGCTTGCGGGGGAAAGATTCACCCCTCCACTTT.

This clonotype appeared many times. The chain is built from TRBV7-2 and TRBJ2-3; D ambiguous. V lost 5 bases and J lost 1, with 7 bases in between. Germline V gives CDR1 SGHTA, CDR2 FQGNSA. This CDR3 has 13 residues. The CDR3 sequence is CASSNGRTDTQYF. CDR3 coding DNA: TGTGCCAGCAGCAACGGACGCACAGATACGCAGTATTTT. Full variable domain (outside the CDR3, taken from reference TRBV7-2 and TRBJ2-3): GAGVSQSPSNKVTEKGKDVELRCDPISGHTALYWYRQSLGQGLEFLIYFQGNSAPDKSGLPSDRFSAERTGGSVSTLTIQRTQQEDSAVYLCASSNGRTDTQYFGPGTRLTVL.

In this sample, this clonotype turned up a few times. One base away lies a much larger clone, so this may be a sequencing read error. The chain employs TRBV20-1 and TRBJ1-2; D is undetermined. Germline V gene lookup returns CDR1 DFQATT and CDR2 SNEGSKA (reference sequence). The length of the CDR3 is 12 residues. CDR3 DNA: TGCAGTGCGCTAGGACGGAGCTATGGCTCCACCTTC. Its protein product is CSALGRSYGSTF.

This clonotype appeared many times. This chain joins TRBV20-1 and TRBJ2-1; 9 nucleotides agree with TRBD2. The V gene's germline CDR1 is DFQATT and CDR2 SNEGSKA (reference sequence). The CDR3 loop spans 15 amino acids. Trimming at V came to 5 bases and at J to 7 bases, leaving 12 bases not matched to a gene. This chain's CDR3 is CSALGGGSGRNEQFF. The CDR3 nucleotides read TGCAGTGCTCTAGGTGGGGGTAGCGGGAGAAATGAGCAGTTCTTC.

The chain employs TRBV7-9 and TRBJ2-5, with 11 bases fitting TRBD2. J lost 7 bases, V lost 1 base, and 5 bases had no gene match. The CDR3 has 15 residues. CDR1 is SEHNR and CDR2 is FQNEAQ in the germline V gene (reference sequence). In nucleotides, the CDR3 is TGTGCCAGCAGCTTAGGAGGTAGCGGGAGGGTGACCCAGTACTTC. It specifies CASSLGGSGRVTQYF.

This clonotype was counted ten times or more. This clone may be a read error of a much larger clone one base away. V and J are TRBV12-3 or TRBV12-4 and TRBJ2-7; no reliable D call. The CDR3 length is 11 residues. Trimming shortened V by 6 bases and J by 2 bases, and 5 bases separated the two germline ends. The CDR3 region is CASSIAYEQYF. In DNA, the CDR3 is TGTGCCAGCAGCATCGCCTACGAGCAGTACTTC.

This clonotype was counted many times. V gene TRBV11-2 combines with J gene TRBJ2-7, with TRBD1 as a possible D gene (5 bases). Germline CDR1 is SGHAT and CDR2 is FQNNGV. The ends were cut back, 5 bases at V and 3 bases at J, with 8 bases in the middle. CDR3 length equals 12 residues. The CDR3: CASSKDSYEQYF. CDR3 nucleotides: TGTGCCAGCAGCAAAGACAGCTACGAGCAGTACTTC.

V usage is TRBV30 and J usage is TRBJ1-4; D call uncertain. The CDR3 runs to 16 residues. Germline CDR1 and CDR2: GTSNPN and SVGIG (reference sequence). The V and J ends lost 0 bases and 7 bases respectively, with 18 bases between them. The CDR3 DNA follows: TGTGCCTGGAGTGTAATATCCGGGCCTCTTGGTGAAAAACTGTTTTTT. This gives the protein CAWSVISGPLGEKLFF.

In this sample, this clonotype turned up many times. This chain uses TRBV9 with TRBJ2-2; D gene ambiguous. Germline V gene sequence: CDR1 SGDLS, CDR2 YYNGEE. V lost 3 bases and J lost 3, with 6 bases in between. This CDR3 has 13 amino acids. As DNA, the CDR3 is TGTGCCAGCAGCGAACTCGACACCGGGGAGCTGTTTTTT. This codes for CASSELDTGELFF.

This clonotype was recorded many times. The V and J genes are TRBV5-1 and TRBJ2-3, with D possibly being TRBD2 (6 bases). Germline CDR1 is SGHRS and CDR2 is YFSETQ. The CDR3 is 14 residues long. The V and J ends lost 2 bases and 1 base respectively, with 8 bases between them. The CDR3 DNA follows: TGCGCCAGCAGCTTCCGCGGGGGCACAGATACGCAGTATTTT. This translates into CASSFRGGTDTQYF.

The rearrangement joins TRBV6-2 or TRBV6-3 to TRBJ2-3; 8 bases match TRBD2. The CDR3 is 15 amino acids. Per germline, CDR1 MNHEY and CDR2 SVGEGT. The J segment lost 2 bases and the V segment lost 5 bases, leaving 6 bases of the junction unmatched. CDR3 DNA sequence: TGTGCCAGCAGTCCCTTTAGCGGGGCCACAGATACGCAGTATTTT. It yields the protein CASSPFSGATDTQYF.

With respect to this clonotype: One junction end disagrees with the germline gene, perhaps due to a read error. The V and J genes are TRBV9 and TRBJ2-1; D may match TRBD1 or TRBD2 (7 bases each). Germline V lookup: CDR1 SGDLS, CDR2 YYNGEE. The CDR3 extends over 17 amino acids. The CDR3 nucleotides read TGTGCCAGCAGCGCCCCAGGGGGGGCTAGCGTGAGCCATGAGCGGTTCTTC. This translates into CASSAPGGASVSHERFF.

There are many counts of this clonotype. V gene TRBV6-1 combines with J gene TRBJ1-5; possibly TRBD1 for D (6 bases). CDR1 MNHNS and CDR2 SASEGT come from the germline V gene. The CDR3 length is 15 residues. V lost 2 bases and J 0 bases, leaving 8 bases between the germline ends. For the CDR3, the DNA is TGTGCCAGCAGTGAATGGACAGATAGCAATCAGCCCCAGCATTTT. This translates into CASSEWTDSNQPQHF.